This TCR beta chain derives from a study of patients and donors after allogeneic stem cell transplantation. This CDR3 region has 12 residues. Germline V gene data show CDR1 as DFQATT and CDR2 as SNEGSKA (reference sequence). V lost 5 bases, J lost 5 bases, and 13 bases lay in between. MiXCR was run by TCRdb on the RT-PCR reads, yielding one entry per CDR3 protein. The data contain about 150,000 distinct CDR3 sequences, approximately 35% of them seen just once; the ten biggest clones take up less than 60%. The sequence was obtained from a human donor who was either an allogeneic HSCT recipient or a stem cell or donor lymphocyte infusion donor (not recorded which). It is not recorded whose cells these are; they may come from a transplant donor. This chain uses TRBV20-1 with TRBJ2-7; maybe TRBD1 (6 bases). Sample: blood, either unsorted or a sorted T cell fraction (not recorded which). The CDR3 bases are TGCAGTGCTTCCCGGGACACCGACGAGCAGTACGTC. Translated: CSASRDTDEQYV.